This is a list of T cell receptor beta chains from one sample in a study of response to subunit inactivated influenza vaccine. TCRdb analysed the RT-PCR reads with MiXCR anew, one entry per CDR3 protein. The table has about 530,000 distinct CDR3 sequences, roughly 13% seen once; the top ten hold around 13%. This sample comprised PBMCs from blood, obtained more than 35 days after vaccination. Source of these receptors: a man in his forties or fifties who received an inactivated influenza vaccine. CDR3s include the opening cysteine and the closing phenylalanine or tryptophan. A D gene is named only where the DNA matches it firmly. Only some rows state a clone size, as once, few, many or a class for expanded clones.

J gene: TRBJ2-7; V gene: TRBV7-8; clone size: few; D gene: TRBD2; CDR3 protein: CASSLQRGGEQYF; CDR3 DNA: TGTGCCAGCAGCTTACAGCGGGGTGGGGAGCAGTACTTC
J gene: TRBJ1-1; V gene: TRBV6-1; clone size: -; D gene: TRBD1; CDR3 protein: CASVQGAKDTEAFF; CDR3 DNA: TGTGCCAGCGTACAGGGGGCGAAGGACACTGAAGCTTTCTTT
J gene: TRBJ2-1; V gene: TRBV20-1; clone size: many; D gene: TRBD2; CDR3 protein: CSARVIAGGHLNEQFF; CDR3 DNA: TGCAGTGCTAGAGTTATAGCGGGAGGGCATCTCAATGAGCAGTTCTTC
J gene: TRBJ1-2; V gene: TRBV29-1; clone size: -; D gene: -; CDR3 protein: CSVEQGRPNYGYTF; CDR3 DNA: TGCAGCGTTGAACAGGGGCGACCTAACTATGGCTACACCTTC
J gene: TRBJ2-1; V gene: TRBV30; clone size: -; D gene: -; CDR3 protein: CAWSAGFGQINEQFF; CDR3 DNA: TGTGCCTGGAGCGCCGGGTTCGGACAGATCAATGAGCAGTTCTTC
J gene: TRBJ2-1; V gene: TRBV11-2; clone size: -; D gene: TRBD2; CDR3 protein: CASRSSRTSRTINEQFF; CDR3 DNA: TGTGCCAGCAGAAGCTCCAGGACTAGTCGAACGATCAATGAGCAGTTCTTC
J gene: TRBJ2-5; V gene: TRBV20-1; clone size: -; D gene: -; CDR3 protein: CSAKLAQSGWQETQYF; CDR3 DNA: TGCAGTGCTAAACTTGCGCAATCGGGCTGGCAAGAGACCCAGTACTTC
J gene: TRBJ2-5; V gene: TRBV11-2; clone size: few; D gene: TRBD1; CDR3 protein: CASCSDRGQETQYF; CDR3 DNA: TGTGCCAGCTGCTCGGACAGGGGGCAAGAGACCCAGTACTTC
J gene: TRBJ2-3; V gene: TRBV6-2/TRBV6-3; clone size: few; D gene: TRBD2; CDR3 protein: CASSYPPSGGQVPSTDTQYF; CDR3 DNA: TGTGCCAGCAGTTACCCCCCTAGCGGGGGGCAGGTCCCTAGCACAGATACGCAGTATTTT
J gene: TRBJ1-5; V gene: TRBV27; clone size: -; D gene: -; CDR3 protein: CASSLKGGYSNQPQHF; CDR3 DNA: TGTGCCAGCAGTTTAAAGGGGGGGTATAGCAATCAGCCCCAGCATTTT
J gene: TRBJ2-7; V gene: TRBV9; clone size: -; D gene: -; CDR3 protein: CASSVEGGTGYEQYF; CDR3 DNA: TGTGCCAGCAGCGTAGAAGGGGGAACAGGCTACGAGCAGTACTTC
J gene: TRBJ2-7; V gene: TRBV5-1; clone size: many; D gene: TRBD1; CDR3 protein: CASSWGQSVGSYEQYF; CDR3 DNA: TGCGCCAGCAGCTGGGGACAGTCGGTTGGCTCCTACGAGCAGTACTTC
J gene: TRBJ2-5; V gene: TRBV10-3; clone size: few; D gene: -; CDR3 protein: CAISESLADSGTQYF; CDR3 DNA: TGTGCCATCAGTGAGTCGCTAGCGGACAGTGGGACCCAGTACTTC
J gene: TRBJ2-2; V gene: TRBV6-2/TRBV6-3; clone size: few; D gene: TRBD1; CDR3 protein: CASSDRQGTNTGELFF; CDR3 DNA: TGTGCCAGCAGTGACAGACAGGGCACGAACACCGGGGAGCTGTTTTTT
J gene: TRBJ1-4; V gene: TRBV12-3/TRBV12-4; clone size: -; D gene: -; CDR3 protein: CASTAGTVNEKLFF; CDR3 DNA: TGTGCCAGCACCGCCGGGACGGTGAATGAAAAACTGTTTTTT